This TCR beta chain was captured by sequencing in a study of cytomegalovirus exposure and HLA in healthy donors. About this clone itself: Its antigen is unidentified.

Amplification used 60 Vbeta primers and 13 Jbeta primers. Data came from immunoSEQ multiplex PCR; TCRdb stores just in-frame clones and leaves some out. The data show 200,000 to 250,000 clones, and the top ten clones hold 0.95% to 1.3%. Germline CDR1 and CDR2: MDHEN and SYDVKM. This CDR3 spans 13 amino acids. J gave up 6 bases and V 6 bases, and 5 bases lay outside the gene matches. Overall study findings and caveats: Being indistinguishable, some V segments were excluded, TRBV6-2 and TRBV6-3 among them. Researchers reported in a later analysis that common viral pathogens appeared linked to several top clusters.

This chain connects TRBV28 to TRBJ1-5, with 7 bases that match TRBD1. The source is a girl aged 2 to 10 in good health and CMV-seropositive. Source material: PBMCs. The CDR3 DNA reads TGTGCCAGCAGCCAGACAGGGTCTCAGCCCCAGCATTTT. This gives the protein CASSQTGSQPQHF.